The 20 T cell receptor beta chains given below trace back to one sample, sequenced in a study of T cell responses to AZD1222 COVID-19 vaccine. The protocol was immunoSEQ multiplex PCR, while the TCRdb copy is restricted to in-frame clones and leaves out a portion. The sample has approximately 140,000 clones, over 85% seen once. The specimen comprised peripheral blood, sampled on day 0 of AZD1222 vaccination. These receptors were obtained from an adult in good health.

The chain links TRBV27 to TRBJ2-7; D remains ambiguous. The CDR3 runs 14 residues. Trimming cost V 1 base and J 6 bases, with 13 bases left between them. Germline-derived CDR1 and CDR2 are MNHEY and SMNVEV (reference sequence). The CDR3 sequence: CASSLYWFRGEQYF. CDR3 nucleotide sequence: TGTGCCAGCAGTTTATATTGGTTTCGAGGCGAGCAGTACTTC.

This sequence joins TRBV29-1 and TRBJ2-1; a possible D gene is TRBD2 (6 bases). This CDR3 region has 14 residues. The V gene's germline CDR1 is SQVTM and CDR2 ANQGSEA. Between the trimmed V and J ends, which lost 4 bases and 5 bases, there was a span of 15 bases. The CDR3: CSVVGWEADNEQFF. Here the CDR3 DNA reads TGCAGCGTTGTGGGGTGGGAGGCAGACAATGAGCAGTTCTTC.

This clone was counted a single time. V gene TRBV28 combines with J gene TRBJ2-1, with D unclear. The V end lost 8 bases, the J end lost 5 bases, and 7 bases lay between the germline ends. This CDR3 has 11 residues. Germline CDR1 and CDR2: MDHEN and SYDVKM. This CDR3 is CASYSNNEQFF. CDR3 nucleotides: TGTGCCAGCTACTCGAACAATGAGCAGTTCTTC. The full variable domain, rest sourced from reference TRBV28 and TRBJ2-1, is DVKVTQSSRYLVKRTGEKVFLECVQDMDHENMFWYRQDPGLGLRLIYFSYDVKMKEKGDIPEGYSVSREKKERFSLILESASTNQTSMYLCASYSNNEQFFGPGTRLTVL.

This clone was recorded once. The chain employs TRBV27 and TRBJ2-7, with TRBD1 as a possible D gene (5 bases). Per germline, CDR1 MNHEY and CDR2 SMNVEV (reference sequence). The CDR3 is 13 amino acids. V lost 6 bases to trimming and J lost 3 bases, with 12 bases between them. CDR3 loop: CASSPGGHYEQYF. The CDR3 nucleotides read TGTGCCAGCAGCCCTGGCGGACACTACGAGCAGTACTTC.

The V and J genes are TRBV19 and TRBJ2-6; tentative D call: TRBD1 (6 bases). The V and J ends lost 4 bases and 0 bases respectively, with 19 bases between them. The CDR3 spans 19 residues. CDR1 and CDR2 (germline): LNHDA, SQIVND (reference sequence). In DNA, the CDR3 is TGTGCCAGTAGTACCTTGTCTATGACAGGTACCTCTGGGGCCAACGTCCTGACTTTC. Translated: CASSTLSMTGTSGANVLTF.

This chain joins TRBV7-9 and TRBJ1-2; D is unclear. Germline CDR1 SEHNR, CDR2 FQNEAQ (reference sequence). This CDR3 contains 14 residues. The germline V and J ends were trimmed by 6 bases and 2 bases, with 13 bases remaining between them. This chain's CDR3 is CASSRYGTNYGYTF. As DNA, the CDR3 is TGTGCCAGCAGTCGTTATGGCACAAACTATGGCTACACCTTC.

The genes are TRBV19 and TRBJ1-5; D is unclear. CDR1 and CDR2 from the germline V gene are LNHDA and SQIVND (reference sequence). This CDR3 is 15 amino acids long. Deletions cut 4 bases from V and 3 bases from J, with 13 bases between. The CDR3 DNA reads TGTGCCAGTAGTAGTGGCAACCTCTACAATCAGCCCCAGCATTTT. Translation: CASSSGNLYNQPQHF. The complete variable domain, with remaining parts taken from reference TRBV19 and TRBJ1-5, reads DGGITQSPKYLFRKEGQNVTLSCEQNLNHDAMYWYRQDPGQGLRLIYYSQIVNDFQKGDIAEGYSVSREKKESFPLTVTSAQKNPTAFYLCASSSGNLYNQPQHFGDGTRLSIL.

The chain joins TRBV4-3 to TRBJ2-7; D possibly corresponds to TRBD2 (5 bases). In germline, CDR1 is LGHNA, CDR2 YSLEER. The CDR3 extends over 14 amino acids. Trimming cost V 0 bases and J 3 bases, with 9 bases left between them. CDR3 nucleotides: TGCGCCAGCAGCCAAGATTTCGGGGTCTACGAGCAGTACTTC. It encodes CASSQDFGVYEQYF.

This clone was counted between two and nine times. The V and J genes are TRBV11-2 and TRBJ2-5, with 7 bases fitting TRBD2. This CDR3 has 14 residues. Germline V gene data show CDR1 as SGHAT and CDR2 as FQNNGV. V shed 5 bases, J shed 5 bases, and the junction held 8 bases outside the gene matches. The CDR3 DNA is TGTGCCAGCAGCCTCGCGGGAGTAAGGGAGACCCAGTACTTC. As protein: CASSLAGVRETQYF.

As DNA, the CDR3 is TGCGCCAGCAGCCAACGCCCAGCGGGAGGGGGTTCGGATACGCAGTATTTT. It translates to CASSQRPAGGGSDTQYF. The chain couples TRBV4-1 to TRBJ2-3; 10 nucleotides align to TRBD2. Trimming cost V 2 bases and J 6 bases; bases outside gene matches: 11. Germline values: CDR1 MGHRA, CDR2 YSYEKL. CDR3 length: 17 residues.

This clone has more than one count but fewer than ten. The CDR3 DNA reads as TGCGCCAGCAGCTTGGTAGGTAGCGGGCTATTAGACGGTGAGCAGTTCTTC. Its translation is CASSLVGSGLLDGEQFF. V and J are TRBV5-1 and TRBJ2-1; 7 bases map to TRBD2. CDR1 and CDR2 (germline): SGHRS, YFSETQ. Trimming at V came to 0 bases and at J to 9 bases, leaving 15 bases not matched to a gene. The CDR3 contains 17 residues.

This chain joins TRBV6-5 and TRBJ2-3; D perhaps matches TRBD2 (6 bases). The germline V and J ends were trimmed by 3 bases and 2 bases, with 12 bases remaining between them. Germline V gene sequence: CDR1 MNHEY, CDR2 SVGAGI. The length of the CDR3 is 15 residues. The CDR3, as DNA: TGTGCCAGCAGTTATTCGGCGGGGTACACAGATACGCAGTATTTT. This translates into CASSYSAGYTDTQYF.

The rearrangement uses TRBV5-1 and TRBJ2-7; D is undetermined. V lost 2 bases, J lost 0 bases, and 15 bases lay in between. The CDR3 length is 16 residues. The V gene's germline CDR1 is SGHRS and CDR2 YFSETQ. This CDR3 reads CASSLYPGQSSYEQYF. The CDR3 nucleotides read TGCGCCAGCAGCTTATACCCAGGCCAGAGCTCCTACGAGCAGTACTTC.

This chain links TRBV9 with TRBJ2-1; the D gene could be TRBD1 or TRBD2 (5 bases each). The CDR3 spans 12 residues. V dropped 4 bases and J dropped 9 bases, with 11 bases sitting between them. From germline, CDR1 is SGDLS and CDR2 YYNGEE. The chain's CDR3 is CASSTRGVEQFF. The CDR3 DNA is TGTGCCAGCAGCACAAGAGGGGTTGAGCAGTTCTTC.

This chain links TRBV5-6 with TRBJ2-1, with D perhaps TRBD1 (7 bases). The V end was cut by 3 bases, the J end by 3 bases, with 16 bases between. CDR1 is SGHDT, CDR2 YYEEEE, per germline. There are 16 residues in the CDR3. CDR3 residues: CASSSGGGVLYNEQFF. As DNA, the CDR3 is TGTGCCAGCAGCTCTGGAGGGGGCGTCCTCTACAATGAGCAGTTCTTC.

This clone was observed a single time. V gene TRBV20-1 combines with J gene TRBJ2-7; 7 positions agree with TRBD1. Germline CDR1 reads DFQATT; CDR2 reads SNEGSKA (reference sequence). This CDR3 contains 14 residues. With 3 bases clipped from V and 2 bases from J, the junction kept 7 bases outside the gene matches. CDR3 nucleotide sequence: TGCAGTGCTAGTGACAGGGTGGGGACCTACGAGCAGTACTTC. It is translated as CSASDRVGTYEQYF.

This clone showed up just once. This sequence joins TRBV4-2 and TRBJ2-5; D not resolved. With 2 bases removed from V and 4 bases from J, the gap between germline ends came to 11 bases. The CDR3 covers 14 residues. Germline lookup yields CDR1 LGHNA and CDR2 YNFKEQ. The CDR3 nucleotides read TGTGCCAGCAGCCAATACTGGGATCGAGAGACCCAGTACTTC. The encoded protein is CASSQYWDRETQYF.

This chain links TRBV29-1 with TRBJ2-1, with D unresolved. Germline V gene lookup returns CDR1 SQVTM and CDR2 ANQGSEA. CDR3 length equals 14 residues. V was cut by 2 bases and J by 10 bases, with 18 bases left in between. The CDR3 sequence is CSVEPLFGLQEQFF. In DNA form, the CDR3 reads TGCAGCGTTGAACCCCTATTTGGGCTTCAGGAGCAGTTCTTC.

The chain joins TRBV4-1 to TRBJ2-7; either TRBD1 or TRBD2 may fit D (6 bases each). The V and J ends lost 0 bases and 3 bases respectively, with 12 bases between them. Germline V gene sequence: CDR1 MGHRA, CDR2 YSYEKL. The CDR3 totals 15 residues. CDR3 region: CASSQDEGGLYEQYF. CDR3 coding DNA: TGCGCCAGCAGCCAAGATGAAGGGGGACTCTACGAGCAGTACTTC.

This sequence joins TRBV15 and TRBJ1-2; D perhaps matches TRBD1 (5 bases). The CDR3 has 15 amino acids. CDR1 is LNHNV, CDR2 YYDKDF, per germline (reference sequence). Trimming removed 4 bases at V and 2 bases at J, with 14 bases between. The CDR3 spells CATSKEMGGNYGYTF. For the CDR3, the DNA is TGTGCCACCAGCAAAGAGATGGGGGGGAACTATGGCTACACCTTC.